Each of the 28 T cell receptor beta chains below was sequenced from the same sample in a study of shared clonotypes between healthy human individuals. Clones were read by immunoSEQ multiplex PCR, and TCRdb kept only the in-frame ones, dropping some. The sample records around 530,000 clones, around 80% being singletons. Sequences were obtained from PBMCs. Receptors originate from a woman aged 40 to 50 in good health. Some clones in this sample may be carry-over from other donors' samples.

The V and J genes are TRBV9 and TRBJ2-6; possibly TRBD1 for D (5 bases). CDR3 length: 16 residues. The V gene's germline CDR1 is SGDLS and CDR2 YYNGEE. V was pared by 4 bases and J by 0 bases, with 11 bases between. The CDR3 here is CASSLGVLSGANVLTF. The CDR3 DNA reads TGTGCCAGCAGCCTAGGGGTCCTCTCTGGGGCCAACGTCCTGACTTTC.

A few counts support this clone. A far larger clone is one nucleotide away, so this likely arose from a read error. The sample has other DNA sequences that encode this CDR3 too. This chain links TRBV6-1 with TRBJ2-7, with TRBD1 as a possible D gene (6 bases). Germline assignment: CDR1 MNHNS and CDR2 SASEGT. The CDR3 loop spans 15 amino acids. V was clipped by 3 bases and J by 2 bases, with 14 bases between them. The CDR3 loop is CASSESVGAPYEQYF. The CDR3 DNA is TGTGCCAGCAGTGAGAGTGTGGGGGCCCCCTACGAGCAGTACTTC.

V usage is TRBV14 and J usage is TRBJ1-3; no definite D call. CDR1 is SGHDN and CDR2 is FVKESK in the germline V gene. Trimming pared 2 bases from V and 4 bases from J, leaving 15 bases between. The CDR3 is 16 residues long. The CDR3 here is CASSQIRGPGGNTIYF. The CDR3 region has the DNA TGTGCCAGCAGCCAAATCCGAGGTCCGGGAGGAAACACCATATATTTT.

Concerning this clone itself: At one boundary the junction diverges from the germline segment, which might be a read error. This chain uses TRBV7-8 with TRBJ1-1; a possible D gene is TRBD1 (5 bases). Germline loops: CDR1 SGHVS, CDR2 FQNEAQ. This CDR3 contains 15 residues. CDR3 region: CASRPWGGRNNEAFF. CDR3 nucleotide sequence: TGTGCCAGCAGGCCCTGGGGGGGTAGGAACAATGAAGCTTTCTTT.

This clone was counted once. Other DNA sequences of this sample code for an identical CDR3. This chain joins TRBV6-1 and TRBJ2-7; 8 nucleotides agree with TRBD2. The trim removed 6 bases at V and 4 bases at J, leaving 5 bases unmatched. CDR1 and CDR2 from the germline V gene are MNHNS and SASEGT. CDR3 length equals 13 residues. Here the CDR3 DNA reads TGTGCCAGCAGGGAGAGCGGGAGTTACGAGCAGTACTTC. Translating it yields CASRESGSYEQYF.

The rearrangement joins TRBV7-2 to TRBJ1-2, with D unresolved. The ends were cut back, 1 base at V and 5 bases at J, with 11 bases in the middle. Germline V gene data show CDR1 as SGHTA and CDR2 as FQGNSA. The CDR3 sequence is 14 residues long. The CDR3: CASSLVDGPYGYTF. For the CDR3, the DNA is TGTGCCAGCAGCTTAGTTGACGGCCCATATGGCTACACCTTC.

This chain uses TRBV5-1 with TRBJ2-6; 9 bases fit TRBD2. The CDR3 extends over 18 amino acids. After removal of 4 bases from V and 0 bases from J, the junction contained 8 bases not matched to a gene. Germline V gene data show CDR1 as SGHRS and CDR2 as YFSETQ. The CDR3 sequence is CASSIRTSVNSGANVLTF. DNA for the CDR3: TGCGCCAGCAGCATTAGGACTAGCGTCAACTCTGGGGCCAACGTCCTGACTTTC.

The chain recombines TRBV11-2 with TRBJ2-2; the match to TRBD2 covers 8 bases. V lost 6 bases, J lost 4 bases, and 4 bases stayed unmatched. Germline CDR1 is SGHAT and CDR2 is FQNNGV. The CDR3 runs 14 residues. The CDR3 sequence is CASRPTSGTGELFF. The DNA of the CDR3 is TGTGCCAGCAGACCCACTAGCGGCACCGGGGAGCTGTTTTTT.

The chain joins TRBV28 to TRBJ2-7, with D unresolved. CDR3 length: 13 residues. The germline V gene encodes CDR1 MDHEN and CDR2 SYDVKM. Deletions cut 6 bases from V and 1 base from J, with 10 bases between. The CDR3 DNA follows: TGTGCCAGCAGCCAAGCCCCATCCTACGAGCAGTACTTC. It translates to CASSQAPSYEQYF.

The chain couples TRBV28 to TRBJ1-3; 11 bases fit TRBD1. J was trimmed by 2 bases and V by 5 bases; bases with no gene match: 5. From germline, CDR1 is MDHEN and CDR2 SYDVKM. This CDR3 comprises 16 residues. CDR3 sequence: CASSLTGQGAGNTIYF. CDR3 nucleotide sequence: TGTGCCAGCAGTCTGACGGGACAGGGGGCTGGAAACACCATATATTTT.

Concerning this clone itself: A single base separates this from a much larger clone, so it may be a read error. The chain is built from TRBV28 and TRBJ1-1; 8 bases are shared with TRBD1. CDR1 is MDHEN and CDR2 is SYDVKM in the germline V gene. The CDR3 totals 16 residues. The CDR3 nucleotides read TGTGCCAGCGGTTTCGGACAGGGCTTAGATTACACTGAAGCTTTCTTT. As protein: CASGFGQGLDYTEAFF.

The J gene is TRBJ2-2, the V gene TRBV19; 11 nucleotides match TRBD2. The CDR3 contains 15 residues. The germline gives CDR1 LNHDA, CDR2 SQIVND (reference sequence). Trimming cost V 3 bases and J 6 bases; bases outside gene matches: 3. The CDR3 region is CASSMVAGGAGELFF. The CDR3 DNA is TGTGCCAGTAGTATGGTAGCGGGAGGGGCCGGGGAGCTGTTTTTT.

The J gene is TRBJ2-3, the V gene TRBV5-1; D possibly matches TRBD1 or TRBD2 (6 bases each). CDR1 and CDR2 from the germline V gene are SGHRS and YFSETQ. V was trimmed by 4 bases and J by 7 bases, leaving 13 bases between them. This CDR3 contains 13 residues. CDR3 sequence (DNA): TGCGCCAGCAGCCCGCCGGGGGCGAATACGCAGTATTTT. Translated: CASSPPGANTQYF. Full variable domain (remainder filled in from reference TRBV5-1 and TRBJ2-3): KAGVTQTPRYLIKTRGQQVTLSCSPISGHRSVSWYQQTPGQGLQFLFEYFSETQRNKGNFPGRFSGRQFSNSRSEMNVSTLELGDSALYLCASSPPGANTQYFGPGTRLTVL.

This chain connects TRBV28 to TRBJ2-6, with TRBD1 matching over 7 bases. Germline CDR1 MDHEN, CDR2 SYDVKM. After removal of 2 bases from V and 3 bases from J, the junction contained 4 bases not matched to a gene. The CDR3 spans 16 residues. DNA of the CDR3: TGTGCCAGCAGTTTACCACAGGGGTATGGGGCCAACGTCCTGACTTTC. This encodes CASSLPQGYGANVLTF.

CDR3 sequence reads: CASSFRRGPENIQYF. The DNA of the CDR3 is TGTGCCAGCAGTTTTCGGAGGGGGCCGGAAAACATTCAGTACTTC. The chain employs TRBV28 and TRBJ2-4, with a possible D match to TRBD1 (7 bases). Trimming removed 3 bases from V and 5 bases from J, with 14 bases in between. Germline V gene lookup returns CDR1 MDHEN and CDR2 SYDVKM. CDR3 length: 15 residues.

The chain links TRBV6-6 to TRBJ1-2, with a possible D match to TRBD1 (5 bases). Germline V lookup: CDR1 MNHNY, CDR2 SVGAGI (reference sequence). The CDR3 is 15 residues long. V was trimmed by 2 bases and J by 8 bases, leaving 18 bases between them. Here the CDR3 reads CASSYPGTPKRGYTF. Here the CDR3 DNA reads TGTGCCAGCAGTTACCCCGGGACTCCCAAGCGAGGCTACACCTTC.

A remark on this clone: A read error likely explains this, since a far larger clone differs by one base. Other DNA variants within this sample encode the same CDR3. The chain recombines TRBV19 with TRBJ2-1; a possible D gene is TRBD2 (5 bases). V dropped 3 bases and J dropped 2 bases, with 11 bases sitting between them. Germline lookup yields CDR1 LNHDA and CDR2 SQIVND (reference sequence). This CDR3 is 15 amino acids long. The CDR3 spells CASSISGLAYNEQFF. The CDR3 DNA is TGTGCCAGTAGTATTTCAGGACTGGCCTACAATGAGCAGTTCTTC.

Note on this clone: The limits of the CDR3 on the DNA are not certain, so only TCRdb's listed CDR3 is given. V usage is TRBV28 and J usage is TRBJ2-1; TRBD2, the table's D call, was not compared with the DNA. Germline CDR1 is MDHEN and CDR2 is SYDVKM. Both ends counted, the CDR3 spans 13 residues. CDR3 region: CASTFAGGTRFFF.

There are a few counts of this clone. This chain uses TRBV11-3 with TRBJ1-1; TRBD1 matches at 7 bases. The CDR3 runs to 13 residues. Trimming cost V 5 bases and J 3 bases; bases outside gene matches: 3. In germline, CDR1 is SGHNT, CDR2 YENEEA. The CDR3 region is CASSAGQHTEAFF. In DNA form, the CDR3 reads TGTGCCAGCAGCGCGGGACAGCACACTGAAGCTTTCTTT.

The chain has TRBV6-5 and TRBJ2-4; the D gene could be TRBD1 or TRBD2 (7 bases each). Germline V gene data show CDR1 as MNHEY and CDR2 as SVGAGI. Trimming removed 6 bases at V and 11 bases at J, with 14 bases between. The CDR3 runs 12 residues. DNA for the CDR3: TGTGCCAGCAGCCCAGGGGGGGGTTTTCAGTACTTC. This codes for CASSPGGGFQYF.

This sequence joins TRBV29-1 and TRBJ1-5; D not certain. Germline loops: CDR1 SQVTM, CDR2 ANQGSEA. Trimming pared 1 base from V and 0 bases from J, leaving 13 bases between. The CDR3 has 16 amino acids. The CDR3 sequence: CSVEASSGRSNQPQHF. The CDR3, as DNA: TGCAGCGTTGAAGCATCATCCGGCCGTAGCAATCAGCCCCAGCATTTT. Filled out from reference TRBV29-1 and TRBJ1-5, the complete variable domain reads SAVISQKPSRDICQRGTSLTIQCQVDSQVTMMFWYRQQPGQSLTLIATANQGSEATYESGFVIDKFPISRPNLTFSTLTVSNMSPEDSSIYLCSVEASSGRSNQPQHFGDGTRLSIL.

This clone was observed at least ten times. The rearrangement links TRBV10-2 to TRBJ1-2, with D perhaps TRBD1 (6 bases). V lost 6 bases and J 4 bases, leaving 15 bases between the germline ends. The CDR3 sequence is 14 residues long. Germline assignment: CDR1 WSHSY and CDR2 SAAADI. The CDR3 DNA sequence: TGCGCCAGCAGCCCCCAGGACAGTTTCTATGGCTACACCTTC. It encodes CASSPQDSFYGYTF.

The chain combines TRBV28 with TRBJ2-2; 13 bases agree with TRBD2. The germline CDR1 and CDR2 sequences are MDHEN and SYDVKM. J gave up 7 bases and V 6 bases, and 8 bases lay outside the gene matches. This CDR3 spans 16 amino acids. CDR3 amino acids: CASRSRTSGGGGELFF. The CDR3 nucleotides are TGTGCCAGCAGATCAAGGACTAGCGGGGGCGGCGGGGAGCTGTTTTTT.

This rearrangement joins TRBV19 to TRBJ1-1, with D uncertain. Germline CDR1 reads LNHDA; CDR2 reads SQIVND (reference sequence). The CDR3 runs 17 residues. Trimming took off 3 bases at V and 1 base at J, with 18 bases between the two ends. The CDR3 DNA is TGTGCCAGTAGTATGGGCACCGGAATCACTACGAACACTGAAGCTTTCTTT. This translates into CASSMGTGITTNTEAFF.

J is TRBJ2-3 and V is TRBV4-1; D unclear. The V gene's germline CDR1 is MGHRA and CDR2 YSYEKL. This CDR3 has 13 residues. Trimming cost V 7 bases and J 5 bases, with 13 bases left between them. CDR3: CASTSLFLDTQYF. For the CDR3, the DNA is TGCGCCAGCACCTCCTTATTTCTAGATACGCAGTATTTT.

The chain links TRBV14 to TRBJ2-3; D might be TRBD2 (7 bases). CDR1 SGHDN and CDR2 FVKESK come from the germline V gene. The CDR3 is 16 amino acids. The V end lost 1 base, the J end lost 5 bases, and 16 bases lay between the germline ends. CDR3 DNA: TGTGCCAGCAGCCAAGGGGGGGCGGGAGACGGAGATACGCAGTATTTT. This codes for CASSQGGAGDGDTQYF. The whole variable domain, remainder taken from reference TRBV14 and TRBJ2-3, is EAGVTQFPSHSVIEKGQTVTLRCDPISGHDNLYWYRRVMGKEIKFLLHFVKESKQDESGMPNNRFLAERTGGTYSTLKVQPAELEDSGVYFCASSQGGAGDGDTQYFGPGTRLTVL.

The chain joins TRBV7-2 to TRBJ1-2; no clear D gene. The CDR3 has 14 amino acids. Germline V gene lookup returns CDR1 SGHTA and CDR2 FQGNSA. The V and J ends lost 7 bases and 0 bases respectively, with 12 bases between them. The CDR3 DNA follows: TGTGCCAGCACGCAGACCCTAGCTAACTATGGCTACACCTTC. As protein: CASTQTLANYGYTF.

The chain carries TRBV4-2 and TRBJ2-7, with D perhaps TRBD1 (6 bases). The CDR3 totals 15 residues. Germline CDR1 and CDR2: LGHNA and YNFKEQ. Trimming removed 3 bases from V and 2 bases from J, with 14 bases in between. CDR3 region: CASSQDLGTTYEQYF. The CDR3 DNA reads as TGTGCCAGCAGCCAGGATCTCGGGACAACCTACGAGCAGTACTTC.